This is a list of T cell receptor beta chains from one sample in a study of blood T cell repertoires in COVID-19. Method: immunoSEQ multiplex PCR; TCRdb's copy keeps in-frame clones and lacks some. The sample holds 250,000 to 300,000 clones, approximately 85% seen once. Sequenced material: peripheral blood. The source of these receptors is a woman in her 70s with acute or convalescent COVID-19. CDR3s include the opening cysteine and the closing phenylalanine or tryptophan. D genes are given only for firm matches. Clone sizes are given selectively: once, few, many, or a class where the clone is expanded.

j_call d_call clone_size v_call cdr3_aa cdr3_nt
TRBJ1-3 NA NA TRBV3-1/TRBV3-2 CASSQGVSLSGNTIYF TGTGCCAGCAGCCAAGGCGTAAGCCTCTCTGGAAACACCATATATTTT
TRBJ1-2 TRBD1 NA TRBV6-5 CASSTDRGPYGYTF TGTGCCAGCAGTACGGACAGGGGGCCGTATGGCTACACCTTC
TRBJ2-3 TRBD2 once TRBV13 CASSLGPGGPDTQYF TGTGCCAGCAGCTTAGGACCGGGGGGGCCCGATACGCAGTATTTT
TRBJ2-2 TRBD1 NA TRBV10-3 CAIRGVQGGNTGELFF TGTGCCATCAGAGGAGTACAGGGGGGGAACACCGGGGAGCTGTTTTTT
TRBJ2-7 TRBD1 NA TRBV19 CASSPRQGDSYEQYF TGTGCCAGTAGCCCTCGACAGGGAGACTCCTACGAGCAGTACTTC
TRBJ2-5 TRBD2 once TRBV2 CASRGTSGGQETQYF TGTGCCAGCAGGGGGACTAGCGGGGGTCAAGAGACCCAGTACTTC
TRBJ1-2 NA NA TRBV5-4 CASSLDSPIYGYTF TGTGCCAGCAGCTTGGACAGCCCTATCTATGGCTACACCTTC
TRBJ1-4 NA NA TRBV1 CTSSQEASILMENEKLFF TGCACCAGCAGCCAAGAGGCGTCGATCCTCATGGAGAATGAAAAACTGTTTTTT
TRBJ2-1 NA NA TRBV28 CASSPVWPSSYNEQFF TGTGCCAGCAGTCCCGTCTGGCCCAGCTCCTACAATGAGCAGTTCTTC
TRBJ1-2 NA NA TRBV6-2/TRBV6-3 CASSYRRRGYGYTF TGTGCCAGCAGTTACCGCAGAAGGGGCTATGGCTACACCTTC
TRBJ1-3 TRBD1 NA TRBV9 CASSTGQGNTIYF TGTGCCAGCAGCACGGGACAGGGAAACACCATATATTTT
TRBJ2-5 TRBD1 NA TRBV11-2 CASSLDRGVSGETQYF TGTGCCAGCAGCCTCGACAGGGGAGTAAGTGGGGAGACCCAGTACTTC
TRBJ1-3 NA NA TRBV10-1 CASRQFQGKGNTIYF TGCGCCAGCCGACAGTTTCAGGGGAAAGGAAACACCATATATTTT
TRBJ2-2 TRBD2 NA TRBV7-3 CASSLRAGRNTGELFF TGTGCCAGCAGCTTAAGAGCGGGGCGGAACACCGGGGAGCTGTTTTTT
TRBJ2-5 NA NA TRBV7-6 CASTAYQGPQDTQYF TGTGCCAGCACCGCTTACCAGGGGCCTCAAGACACCCAGTACTTC
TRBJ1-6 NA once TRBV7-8 CASSLVLTAYNSPLHF TGTGCCAGCAGCCTCGTATTGACAGCCTATAATTCACCCCTCCACTTT
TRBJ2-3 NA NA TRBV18 CASSPRAVRNADTQYF TGTGCCAGCTCACCACGGGCAGTAAGGAATGCAGATACGCAGTATTTT
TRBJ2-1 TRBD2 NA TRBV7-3 CASSQLAGVYNEQFF TGTGCCAGCAGCCAACTAGCGGGGGTGTACAATGAGCAGTTCTTC
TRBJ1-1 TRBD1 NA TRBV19 CASSTRDRVVTEAFF TGTGCCAGTAGTACCCGGGACAGGGTAGTAACTGAAGCTTTCTTT
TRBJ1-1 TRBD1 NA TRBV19 CASTQQGRTEAFF TGTGCCAGTACCCAACAGGGGAGGACTGAAGCTTTCTTT
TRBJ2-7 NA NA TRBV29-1 CSVLDRPEQYF TGCAGCGTCCTCGACAGACCTGAGCAGTACTTC
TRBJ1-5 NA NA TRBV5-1 CASSSGISNQPQHF TGCGCCAGCAGCAGCGGGATTAGCAATCAGCCCCAGCATTTT
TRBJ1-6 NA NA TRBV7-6 CASSLDSQSPLHF TGTGCCAGCAGCTTGGACAGTCAGTCACCCCTCCACTTT
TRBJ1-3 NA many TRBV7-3 CASSPGNSGNTIYF TGTGCCAGCAGCCCAGGGAATTCTGGAAACACCATATATTTT
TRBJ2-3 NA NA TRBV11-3 CASSSVGTLGTDTQYF TGTGCCAGCAGCTCCGTCGGGACACTCGGCACAGATACGCAGTATTTT
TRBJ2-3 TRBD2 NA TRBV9 CASSSLAGGGSDTQYF TGTGCCAGCAGTTCCTTAGCGGGGGGTGGCTCAGATACGCAGTATTTT
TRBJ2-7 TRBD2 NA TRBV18 CASSPKASGGHEQYF TGTGCCAGCTCACCTAAGGCTAGCGGGGGCCACGAGCAGTACTTC
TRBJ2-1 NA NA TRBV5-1 CASSLESLYNEQFF TGCGCCAGCAGCTTGGAATCACTTTACAATGAGCAGTTCTTC
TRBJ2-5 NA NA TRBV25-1 CASSDAGSGKTQYF TGTGCCAGCAGTGACGCGGGGTCCGGCAAGACCCAGTACTTC
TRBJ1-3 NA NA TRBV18 CASSPDRRAGNTIYF TGTGCCAGCTCCCCCGACAGAAGGGCCGGAAACACCATATATTTT
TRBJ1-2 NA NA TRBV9 CASSYIGGGYTF TGTGCCAGCAGCTACATAGGCGGTGGCTACACCTTC
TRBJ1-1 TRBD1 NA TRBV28 CASSPNRGSLTEAFF TGTGCCAGCAGCCCGAACAGGGGTTCGCTCACTGAAGCTTTCTTT
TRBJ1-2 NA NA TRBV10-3 CAISERVGEDGYTF TGTGCCATCAGTGAGAGGGTGGGAGAGGACGGCTACACCTTC
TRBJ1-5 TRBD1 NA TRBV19 CASRPGGTAYSNQPQHF TGTGCCAGTAGACCTGGAGGGACAGCTTATAGCAATCAGCCCCAGCATTTT
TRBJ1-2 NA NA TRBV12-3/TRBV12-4 CASSFRGNYGYTF TGTGCCAGCAGTTTCAGGGGTAACTATGGCTACACCTTC
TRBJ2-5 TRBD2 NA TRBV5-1 CASSPTRAGAQETQYF TGCGCCAGCAGCCCCACCCGAGCGGGGGCCCAAGAGACCCAGTACTTC
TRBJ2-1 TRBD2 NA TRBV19 CATSGGDNEQFF TGTGCCACTAGCGGGGGGGACAATGAGCAGTTCTTC
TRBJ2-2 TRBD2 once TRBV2 CASSVSGGNTGELFF TGTGCCAGCAGTGTGAGCGGGGGGAACACCGGGGAGCTGTTTTTT
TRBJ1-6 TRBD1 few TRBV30 CAWARQGGGSPLHF TGTGCCTGGGCCCGACAGGGTGGTGGTTCACCCCTCCACTTT
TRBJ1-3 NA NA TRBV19 CASSIDLGRATNTIYF TGTGCCAGTAGTATAGATCTCGGCAGGGCGACGAACACCATATATTTT
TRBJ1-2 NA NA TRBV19 CASTIGGGPFYGYTF TGTGCCAGTACTATAGGGGGGGGACCTTTCTATGGCTACACCTTC
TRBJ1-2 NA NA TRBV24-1 CATRHPHRVRSYGYTF TGTGCCACTAGGCATCCCCACAGGGTCCGCAGCTATGGCTACACCTTC
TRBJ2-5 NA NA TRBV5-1 CASSLLQETQYF TGCGCCAGCAGCTTGTTACAAGAGACCCAGTACTTC
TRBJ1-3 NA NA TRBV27 CASSLGATGNTIYF TGTGCCAGCAGTTTGGGGGCGACTGGAAACACCATATATTTT
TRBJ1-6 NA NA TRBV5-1 CASSPAGTSPLHF TGCGCCAGCAGCCCGGCGGGGACCTCACCCCTCCACTTT
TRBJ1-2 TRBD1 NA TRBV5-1 CASSFSGQGLDSYTF TGCGCCAGCAGCTTCTCGGGACAGGGACTGGATAGCTACACCTTC
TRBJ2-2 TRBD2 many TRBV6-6 CASTSGGAGTGELFF TGTGCCAGCACCAGCGGGGGGGCGGGCACCGGGGAGCTGTTTTTT
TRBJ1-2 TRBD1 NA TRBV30 CAGVGQASHGYTF TGTGCCGGAGTCGGACAGGCGTCTCATGGCTACACCTTC
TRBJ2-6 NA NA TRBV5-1 CASSSDTAGANVLTF TGCGCCAGCAGCTCAGACACAGCTGGGGCCAACGTCCTGACTTTC
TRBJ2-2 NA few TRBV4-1 CASSRASRGTGELFF TGCGCCAGCAGCCGAGCTAGTCGCGGCACCGGGGAGCTGTTTTTT
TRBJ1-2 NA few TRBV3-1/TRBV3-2 CASSYRESYGYTF TGTGCCAGCAGCTACAGGGAAAGTTATGGCTACACCTTC
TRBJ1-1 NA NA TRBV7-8 CASSLLGGVNTEAFF TGTGCCAGCAGCCTCCTTGGGGGGGTGAACACTGAAGCTTTCTTT
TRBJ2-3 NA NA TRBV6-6 CASSSTVADTQYF TGTGCCAGCAGTTCAACAGTGGCAGATACGCAGTATTTT
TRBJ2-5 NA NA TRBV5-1 CASSLGQLQETQYF TGCGCCAGCAGCTTAGGACAGCTCCAAGAGACCCAGTACTTC
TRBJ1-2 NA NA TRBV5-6 CASSLAGEGYTF TGTGCCAGCAGCTTGGCCGGGGAGGGCTACACCTTC
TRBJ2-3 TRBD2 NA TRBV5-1 CASSLPRSSGGWTDTQYF TGCGCCAGCAGCTTGCCCCGCTCTAGCGGGGGGTGGACAGATACGCAGTATTTT